A single T cell receptor (beta chain) is shown here with its context. What it binds is not known. Assay used: immunoSEQ multiplex PCR; TCRdb lists only in-frame clones, some missing. The data hold more than 85,000 clones, with roughly 94% observed a single time. Germline assignment: CDR1 SGHTA and CDR2 FQGNSA. The CDR3 is 14 residues long. Trimming removed 2 bases from V and 3 bases from J; junction bases left unmatched: 1. This sample is drawn from a study of siplizumab effects on memory and regulatory T cells. Points from the study as a whole: Proof of suppressive function in proliferating Tregs from siplizumab cultures was not established. There appeared to be greater diversity in naive T cells than in memory cells, and naive T cells seemed major contributors to the alloresponse. Roughly 75-96% of dividing CD4+ or CD8+ clones were without an attributable naive or memory phenotype.

The source is a human donor in good health. What was sequenced was Tregs sorted from blood. The chain has TRBV7-2 and TRBJ1-3, with 7 bases fitting TRBD1. CDR3 amino acids: CASSLQGDGNTIYF. The CDR3 DNA reads as TGTGCCAGCAGCTTACAGGGGGATGGAAACACCATATATTTT.